This TCR beta chain was captured by sequencing in a study of blood T cells in healthy people across ages (dated by TCRdb to the mid-2010s). For the wider study: In model experiments, template switching captured about one uniquely barcoded TCR beta cDNA molecule for every two T cells. Two additional independent replicas of 1 million unique cDNA reads from the same blood draw were analyzed for two donors (one aged 18 to 29 and one aged 80 or older). To avoid experimental bias, donors of different ages were randomly spread across the sequencing lanes. The study measured age-related changes in TCR beta repertoire diversity using deep sequencing normalized with unique cDNA molecular identifiers. Four age groups were formed from the donors: young (average 16 years), middle-aged (just under 40), aged (over 55) and long-lived (approximately 78). Results and caveats for the whole study, not just this receptor: Total diversity estimates from one million sequenced T cells were considered lower bounds and underestimates. Bulk unsorted PBMC profiling prevented conclusive comparison of naive and antigen-experienced compartments. There was a strong correlation between observed TCR beta diversity and the percentage of naive T cells measured by flow cytometry. As age increased, observed TCR beta diversity per million T cells dropped in a roughly linear way, and a significant reduction was already evident by age 40. The CMV infection status of donors was not known, potentially confounding age-related changes in expanded clonotypes. Compared with the aged group, the long-lived group had more naive CD4+ T cells, fewer expanded clones and increased TCR diversity, suggesting age selection.

The method behind the library was 5' RACE. Reads for this sample came from an Illumina HiSeq 2500. A second roughly 6 to 12 cycle PCR used a sample-barcoded 5' primer and a J-beta primer mix. A template-switch 5' adaptor carrying 12 random nucleotides introduced a unique molecular identifier onto each TCR beta cDNA molecule. Each sample yielded at least 2.5 million CDR3-containing paired-end reads. The Mint cDNA synthesis kit, primed by a TRBC-specific oligonucleotide, was used to synthesize first-strand cDNA from all RNA. Following uracil-DNA glycosylase treatment, all cDNA underwent a first 18-cycle PCR with the universal primers M1SS and BC2_uni_R. The original methods were these. For normalization, 1 million high-quality reads, each with a distinct molecular identifier, were randomly selected from each sample. Instead of being binned into consensus sequences, reads that shared molecular identifiers were thrown out. MiTCR, with a Q25 quality threshold and the strictest error-elimination algorithm, was used for CDR3 identification, clonotype clustering and error correction. A nonparametric unseen species model with Euler transformation was used to estimate lower-bound total TCR beta diversity. The raw public reads went through TCRdb reprocessing: fastp at Q25, MiXCR clone calling, in-frame beta chains kept. All rows with the same CDR3 protein become a single entry with the most common DNA and genes. These V and J calls rely on TCRdb rather than the paper's analysis. This sample gives over 550,000 distinct CDR3 sequences in total; approximately 30% of them show up just once. Together, the top ten hold 15% to 18% of the sample.

This clonotype was counted many times. It lacks a known antigen. Nothing much larger sits one base from this clone, and base qualities are not available. V loses 6 bases of germline sequence and J loses 1 base, and the interval between the two ends is 13 bases. The CDR3 spans 15 residues, from the cysteine through the phenylalanine. Only the CDR3 DNA is retained, 45 bases long and in frame from the first base. Donors were 39 systemically healthy Caucasian individuals from Russia aged roughly 6 to 95 years. Each donor gave 9 to 10 milliliters of peripheral blood, collected into EDTA-treated Vacutainer tubes. Ficoll-Paque density-gradient centrifugation was used to isolate PBMCs, with at least 6.5 million per sample. Trizol reagent was used to extract total RNA from PBMCs, with at least 6 micrograms per sample. The percentages of naive CD45RAhigh/CD27high T cells were determined by flow cytometry on a PBMC aliquot from every donor.

The source material was blood. The TCR sequence derives from a woman at least 80 years old in good health. The sequence is built from TRBV12-3 or TRBV12-4 and TRBJ1-5; TRBD1 could be the D gene, as 6 bases match. The CDR3 corresponds to CASRPDRLSNQPQHF. The bases read TGTGCCAGCAGACCGGACAGACTAAGCAATCAGCCCCAGCATTTT.